A single T cell receptor (beta chain) is shown here with its context. This sample was taken from a study of OX40 agonist ivuxolimab in advanced cancers. Sequenced by immunoSEQ multiplex PCR; TCRdb stores in-frame clones only, minus some. The data contain 41,000 or so clones, approximately 82% of them singletons. This CDR3 has 14 amino acids. Per germline, CDR1 SGHVS and CDR2 FQNEAQ. With 4 bases removed from V and 2 bases from J, the gap between germline ends came to 12 bases. The rearrangement joins TRBV7-8 to TRBJ2-7, with D possibly TRBD2 on 6 matching bases. The sequenced sample was CD4+ or CD8+ T cells sorted from blood, obtained in a trial of the OX40 agonist ivuxolimab. The receptor comes from an adult with an advanced solid tumor such as melanoma, head and neck, liver or kidney cancer. The CDR3 sequence is CASSWNSGTYEQYF. The CDR3, as DNA: TGTGCCAGCAGCTGGAATAGCGGAACCTACGAGCAGTACTTC.